This TCR beta chain derives from a study of a mutant IDH1 vaccine in newly diagnosed glioma (dated by TCRdb to the early 2020s). Background for the entire study: Vaccination was initiated 4-6 weeks after radiotherapy alone, or concurrently with temozolomide cycles in the chemotherapy-containing groups. The approximately 32 treated patients were around 60% male and around 40% female, with a mean age of roughly 40 years. Prior to enrollment, standard therapy consisting of radiotherapy alone, temozolomide alone, or radiochemotherapy with temozolomide had been administered to patients, with the combination being received by most patients. The week-35 safety follow-up was designated visit V12, and the week-47 end of study was designated visit V13. Peripheral blood was drawn at six visits: V03 (baseline), V05, V07, V10, V12 and V13. Longitudinal TCRB deep sequencing was performed for roughly 27 treated patients wherever samples were available for exploratory analyses. Study-wide findings and limitations: It was noted by the authors that analyses of patient blood samples could not be reproduced owing to sample limitations. No apparent relationship was observed between pseudoprogression and alterations in the top peripheral T cell clonotypes detected by TCRB sequencing. Immune responses induced by the vaccine were seen in 93.3% of patients across multiple MHC alleles. Availability determined which PBMC samples were chosen for TCRB deep sequencing.

Taken from cysteine to phenylalanine, the CDR3 has 13 residues. The read is trimmed to its CDR3 DNA, 39 bases read in frame from base 1. Here V drops 4 bases and J drops 4 bases, and the junction holds 3 bases not matched to any gene. Looking up the germline V gene yields CDR1 ENHRY and CDR2 SYGVKD. Per the publication, the time point label means: week 35, safety follow-up. Every vaccine dose consisted of 300 ug of a 20-mer mutant IDH1 peptide in Montanide, administered subcutaneously together with topical imiquimod. Eight vaccinations were administered to patients in weeks 1, 3, 5, 7, 11, 15, 19 and 23, corresponding to visits V03 through V10. All donors had newly diagnosed IDH1-mutant astrocytomas of WHO grade 3 or 4 that showed loss of nuclear ATRX. The samples were drawn from NOA16, a multicentre, single-arm, open-label phase I trial in Germany that tested a mutant IDH1 peptide vaccine in humans for the first time. Genomic DNA for TCRB sequencing was extracted from EDTA blood using the DNeasy Blood and Tissue Kit.

The method was the immunoSEQ multiplex PCR assay. The hsTCRB Kit was used according to the manufacturer's protocol to amplify rearranged TCR beta chain sequences. Sequencing of TCRB libraries was carried out on an Illumina MiSeq. Under the source paper's analysis protocol: The proprietary platform of the kit vendor was used for demultiplexing, trimming and gene mapping. TCRdb stores this immuneACCESS table with in-frame sequences only. Part of the clones is absent; in the studies checked, under half of the shortfall reflects unresolved V genes, and no reason is known for the rest. V and J calls and clone size are given by that table; D and trimming were obtained from the DNA. This sample has roughly 64,000 clones in its table, and about 74% of those were observed once. Of the sample, over 4% is held by the ten largest clones. This clone appeared a few times. Its binding antigen is unknown. Base qualities are not recorded, but no much larger clone differs from it by a single base.

The material was PBMCs, obtained from a glioma patient whose treatment included an IDH1 peptide vaccine. The receptor chain draws on TRBV10-3 and TRBJ1-2; TRBD1 fits 7 bases in the junction. The sequence was obtained from a man in his forties or fifties with glioma. DNA sequence: TGTGCCATCAGTGTTCGACAGGGCTATGGCTACACCTTC. Its protein reads: CAISVRQGYGYTF.